The 31 T cell receptor beta chains reported below all come from one sample, sequenced in a study of T cell repertoires in cytomegalovirus infection. Their target antigens are unknown. TCRdb redid the calling of the reads with MiXCR, one entry per CDR3 protein. The sample lists about 34,000 distinct CDR3 sequences; over 50% were seen once. The sequencing here drew on CD8+ T cells from cultured PBMCs, taken from culture after CMV antigen stimulation. These receptors originate from a human donor in good health (CMV status not recorded). Some clones in this sample may be carry-over from other donors' samples.

The genes are TRBV27 and TRBJ1-1, with a tentative D call TRBD1 (5 bases). V lost 7 bases and J 5 bases, leaving 17 bases between the germline ends. The CDR3 runs 14 residues. Per the germline V gene, CDR1 is MNHEY and CDR2 is SMNVEV (reference sequence). CDR3 residues: CASNPVGGETEAFF. CDR3 bases: TGTGCCAGCAACCCAGTCGGGGGAGAGACTGAAGCTTTCTTT.

V is TRBV6-8 and J is TRBJ1-2; 8 bases map to TRBD1. The germline gives CDR1 MNHGY, CDR2 SAAAGT. V dropped 5 bases and J dropped 6; count of bases not matched to a gene: 8. The CDR3 spans 14 residues. For the CDR3, the DNA is TGTGCCAGCAGTACAAGGACAGGGAGGAATGGCTACACCTTC. Translation: CASSTRTGRNGYTF.

J is TRBJ1-2 and V is TRBV10-3, with no clear D. Between the trimmed V and J ends, which lost 7 bases and 8 bases, there was a span of 20 bases. The CDR3 covers 14 residues. Germline loops: CDR1 ENHRY, CDR2 SYGVKD. The CDR3 protein is CAITSDGGFWGYTF. CDR3 DNA: TGTGCCATCACCTCCGATGGAGGGTTCTGGGGCTACACCTTC.

The chain has TRBV7-2 and TRBJ2-3; TRBD2 aligns across 15 bases. The germline V gene encodes CDR1 SGHTA and CDR2 FQGNSA. The V gene end was trimmed by 3 bases and the J gene end by 6 bases; junction bases not matched to a gene: 7. This CDR3 has 17 residues. In nucleotides, the CDR3 is TGTGCCAGCAGCTTGGGACTAGCGGGAGGCCTTATGGATACGCAGTATTTT. Translation: CASSLGLAGGLMDTQYF.

This clonotype was observed a few times. The chain combines TRBV7-8 with TRBJ2-3; the match to TRBD1 covers 9 bases. Germline V lookup: CDR1 SGHVS, CDR2 FQNEAQ. The CDR3 length is 16 residues. The V segment lost 6 bases and the J segment 5 bases; nucleotides outside the gene matches: 12. CDR3 amino acids: CASSRYRDRERDTQYF. CDR3 DNA sequence: TGTGCCAGCAGTCGTTACAGGGACAGGGAGAGAGATACGCAGTATTTT.

The chain joins TRBV27 to TRBJ1-1, with D tentatively TRBD1 (6 bases). This CDR3 contains 11 residues. V shed 8 bases and J shed 10 bases, with 14 bases lying between them. CDR1 is MNHEY and CDR2 is SMNVEV in the germline V gene (reference sequence). In DNA, the CDR3 is TGTGCCAGCCAAGGACAGTCTGGAGCTTTCTTT. Amino acid sequence: CASQGQSGAFF.

This clonotype has just a few counts. V usage is TRBV4-1 and J usage is TRBJ1-6; TRBD1 aligns across 8 bases. Trimming removed 8 bases from V and 6 bases from J; junction bases left unmatched: 6. The CDR3 is 14 amino acids. Germline V CDR1 and CDR2: MGHRA, YSYEKL. The CDR3 nucleotides read TGCGCCAGCGGTCGGACAGGGAGTAATTCACCCCTCCACTTT. Its protein product is CASGRTGSNSPLHF.

This clonotype was seen more than once but under ten times. The chain carries TRBV27 and TRBJ1-1; 11 nucleotides agree with TRBD1. The CDR3 sequence is 15 residues long. J gave up 0 bases and V 6 bases, and 3 bases lay outside the gene matches. Germline CDR1 MNHEY, CDR2 SMNVEV (reference sequence). The CDR3 sequence: CASRRDRGLNTEAFF. As DNA, the CDR3 is TGTGCCAGCAGGAGGGACAGGGGGTTGAACACTGAAGCTTTCTTT.

This clonotype occurred once. The chain links TRBV9 to TRBJ1-2; tentatively, D is TRBD1 (5 bases). The CDR3 is 14 residues long. Germline CDR1 SGDLS, CDR2 YYNGEE. Trimming shortened V by 2 bases and J by 7 bases, and 15 bases separated the two germline ends. CDR3 residues: CASSVGTPAGGYTF. CDR3 nucleotide sequence: TGTGCCAGCAGCGTGGGGACTCCCGCGGGTGGCTACACCTTC.

The chain joins TRBV6-2 or TRBV6-3 to TRBJ1-5; 7 positions agree with TRBD1. The V and J ends lost 7 bases and 0 bases, in that order; junction bases with no gene match: 6. Germline CDR1 and CDR2: MNHEY and SVGEGT. This CDR3 has 15 residues. The CDR3 DNA follows: TGTGCCAGCACCAGACAGGGCCTTAGCAATCAGCCCCAGCATTTT. It is translated as CASTRQGLSNQPQHF.

This chain links TRBV27 with TRBJ1-1; TRBD1 matches 7 bases. Germline CDR1 is MNHEY and CDR2 is SMNVEV (reference sequence). The CDR3 has 15 residues. V lost 4 bases and J lost 0; bases outside the gene matches: 5. This chain's CDR3 is CASSSRQGVNTEAFF. As DNA, the CDR3 is TGTGCCAGCAGTTCCAGACAGGGAGTGAACACTGAAGCTTTCTTT.

This clonotype was observed at least ten times. This chain joins TRBV15 and TRBJ1-4; TRBD1 matches at 11 bases. CDR3 length: 16 amino acids. Germline V CDR1 and CDR2: LNHNV, YYDKDF (reference sequence). V gave up 0 bases and J gave up 7 bases; unmatched junction bases: 4. CDR3 DNA: TGTGCCACCAGCAGAGAAATGGGACAGGGGGTTGAAAAACTGTTTTTT. The encoded protein is CATSREMGQGVEKLFF. The complete variable domain, with remaining parts taken from reference TRBV15 and TRBJ1-4, reads DAMVIQNPRYQVTQFGKPVTLSCSQTLNHNVMYWYQQKSSQAPKLLFHYYDKDFNNEADTPDNFQSRRPNTSFCFLDIRSPGLGDTAMYLCATSREMGQGVEKLFFGSGTQLSVL.

CDR3 in amino acids: CASSTRRRLADTDTQYF. CDR3 bases: TGTGCCAGTAGTACCCGCCGCCGACTAGCGGATACAGATACGCAGTATTTT. The gene calls are TRBV19 and TRBJ2-3; TRBD2 agrees at 9 bases. The CDR3 covers 17 residues. Looked up from germline, CDR1 is LNHDA and CDR2 is SQIVND (reference sequence). With V trimmed by 4 bases and J by 3 bases, 11 bases remained unmatched. Supplemented by reference TRBV19 and TRBJ2-3, the full variable domain reads DGGITQSPKYLFRKEGQNVTLSCEQNLNHDAMYWYRQDPGQGLRLIYYSQIVNDFQKGDIAEGYSVSREKKESFPLTVTSAQKNPTAFYLCASSTRRRLADTDTQYFGPGTRLTVL.

The chain uses TRBV6-1 and TRBJ2-5, with D maybe TRBD2 (5 bases). This CDR3 comprises 15 residues. The V gene lost 4 bases and the J gene lost 1 base, with 13 bases spanning the gap. The V gene's germline CDR1 is MNHNS and CDR2 SASEGT. The CDR3 sequence is CASSVRVSFQETQYF. As DNA, the CDR3 is TGTGCCAGCAGTGTGAGGGTGTCCTTCCAAGAGACCCAGTACTTC.

This clonotype was seen only a few times. The V call is TRBV5-8, the J call TRBJ1-4; unclear D gene. Germline loops: CDR1 SGHTS, CDR2 YDEGEE. V lost 1 base, J lost 5 bases, and 9 bases lay in between. The CDR3 runs 14 residues. The CDR3 region has the DNA TGTGCCAGCAGCTTGTCGGGTTACAATGAAAAACTGTTTTTT. This encodes CASSLSGYNEKLFF.

This chain connects TRBV12-3 or TRBV12-4 to TRBJ1-1; D gene ambiguous. CDR3 length: 13 residues. V gave up 5 bases and J gave up 3 bases, with 10 bases separating them. For the CDR3, the DNA is TGTGCCAGCAGTCCCCCGGACTACACTGAAGCTTTCTTT. It translates to CASSPPDYTEAFF.

This clonotype was seen ten or more times. The CDR3 here is CASTLGAGVKQETQYF. The CDR3 DNA follows: TGTGCCAGCACCCTAGGGGCAGGGGTTAAACAAGAGACCCAGTACTTC. The chain combines TRBV7-6 with TRBJ2-5, with D possibly TRBD1 on 6 matching bases. Between the trimmed V and J ends, which lost 7 bases and 2 bases, there was a span of 20 bases. Germline values: CDR1 SGHVS, CDR2 FNYEAQ. The CDR3 runs 16 residues.

This chain uses TRBV10-3 with TRBJ1-1; D ambiguous. The V and J ends lost 10 bases and 1 base respectively, with 13 bases between them. Germline values: CDR1 ENHRY, CDR2 SYGVKD. CDR3 length: 13 amino acids. The CDR3 DNA follows: TGTGCCACCCGGAAACAGTCGAACACTGAAGCTTTCTTT. Its translation: CATRKQSNTEAFF.

The chain uses TRBV27 and TRBJ1-5; 8 bases map to TRBD1. This CDR3 region has 16 residues. The ends lost 5 bases at V and 4 bases at J; junction bases unmatched: 10. CDR1 MNHEY and CDR2 SMNVEV come from the germline V gene (reference sequence). The CDR3: CASSKVSQGDNQPQHF. The DNA for the CDR3 is TGTGCCAGCAGTAAAGTATCACAGGGGGATAATCAGCCCCAGCATTTT.

This clonotype was counted between two and nine times. The chain carries TRBV7-2 and TRBJ2-7; 13 bases map to TRBD2. V lost 3 bases, J lost 5 bases, and 1 base stayed unmatched. This CDR3 has 14 amino acids. The germline CDR1 and CDR2 sequences are SGHTA and FQGNSA. The CDR3 sequence is CASSFGLAGDEQYF. In nucleotides, the CDR3 is TGTGCCAGCAGCTTCGGACTAGCGGGAGACGAGCAGTACTTC.

The chain recombines TRBV5-3 with TRBJ2-7; the D call may be TRBD1 or TRBD2 (5 bases each). TRBV5-3 is recorded as an ORF, its role being uncertain. The CDR3 consists of 16 residues. The germline V and J ends were trimmed by 8 bases and 2 bases, with 23 bases remaining between them. Here the CDR3 DNA reads TGTGCCAGCACCCCTCGGTTGCTGGGGGAAACCTACGAGCAGTACTTC. Translation gives CASTPRLLGETYEQYF.

The rearrangement joins TRBV11-1 to TRBJ2-2, with unresolved D. V lost 6 bases, J lost 6 bases, and 11 bases lay in between. This CDR3 contains 13 residues. The germline V gene encodes CDR1 SGHAT and CDR2 FQDESV (reference sequence). CDR3 nucleotide sequence: TGTGCCAGCAGTCCCGCCGGAGCCGGGGAGCTGTTTTTT. As protein: CASSPAGAGELFF. The full variable domain, in which reference TRBV11-1 and TRBJ2-2 provide the parts outside the CDR3, is EAEVAQSPRYKITEKSQAVAFWCDPISGHATLYWYRQILGQGPELLVQFQDESVVDDSQLPKDRFSAERLKGVDSTLKIQPAELGDSAMYLCASSPAGAGELFFGEGSRLTVL.

The chain couples TRBV12-3 or TRBV12-4 to TRBJ2-5, with D perhaps TRBD1 (7 bases). Trimming stripped 5 bases from V and 4 bases from J, with 20 bases between. The CDR3 is 16 amino acids. CDR3 region: CASSSLGRGVRETQYF. As DNA, the CDR3 is TGTGCCAGCAGTAGCCTAGGCAGGGGGGTTAGAGAGACCCAGTACTTC.

This clonotype was seen only a few times. The chain uses TRBV20-1 and TRBJ1-1; 7 bases align to TRBD1. The trim removed 5 bases at V and 5 bases at J, leaving 8 bases unmatched. Germline CDR1 DFQATT, CDR2 SNEGSKA (reference sequence). This CDR3 comprises 13 residues. The CDR3 sequence: CSAPRQGETEAFF. CDR3 coding DNA: TGCAGTGCTCCGCGACAGGGCGAGACTGAAGCTTTCTTT.

This clonotype was seen only a few times. CDR3 in DNA: TGTGCCAGCAGCTCAAACCTCGGGCAGCCCCAGCATTTT. Its translation: CASSSNLGQPQHF. The genes are TRBV7-2 and TRBJ1-5; D is unresolved. The CDR3 covers 13 residues. V was pared by 4 bases and J by 7 bases, with 11 bases between. Germline lookup yields CDR1 SGHTA and CDR2 FQGNSA.

The genes are TRBV28 and TRBJ1-1; no firm D call. Germline loops: CDR1 MDHEN, CDR2 SYDVKM. The CDR3 has 11 amino acids. V lost 6 bases to trimming and J lost 10 bases, with 12 bases between them. CDR3 nucleotide sequence: TGTGCCAGCAGCGCCCCGTCGAGAGCTTTCTTT. Its translation: CASSAPSRAFF.

The V and J genes are TRBV12-3 or TRBV12-4 and TRBJ2-1; 12 bases fit TRBD2. The CDR3 is 17 amino acids. V lost 1 base, J lost 4 bases, and 5 bases stayed unmatched. In nucleotides, the CDR3 is TGTGCCAGCAGTTTAGGGCTAGCGGGAGGGCCATACAATGAGCAGTTCTTC. Its protein is CASSLGLAGGPYNEQFF.

This chain joins TRBV12-3 or TRBV12-4 and TRBJ2-7, with D unresolved. The CDR3 is made up of 11 amino acids. The V gene lost 6 bases and the J gene lost 7 bases, with 10 bases spanning the gap. The CDR3 reads CASSQVGEQYF. CDR3 DNA sequence: TGTGCCAGCAGCCAGGTGGGGGAGCAGTACTTC.

This chain connects TRBV27 to TRBJ1-1; no firm D call. V lost 6 bases, J lost 0 bases, and 14 bases lay in between. The CDR3 has 15 residues. Germline V CDR1 and CDR2: MNHEY, SMNVEV (reference sequence). CDR3 DNA: TGTGCCAGCAGACCAAATGCGGGGATGAACACTGAAGCTTTCTTT. This encodes CASRPNAGMNTEAFF.

The rearrangement joins TRBV7-3 to TRBJ2-7; tentative D call: TRBD1 (6 bases). Trimming removed 5 bases at V and 3 bases at J, with 14 bases between. Germline loops: CDR1 SGHTA, CDR2 FQGTGA. The CDR3 totals 14 residues. This CDR3 is CASSRTGPDYEQYF. The DNA of the CDR3 is TGTGCCAGCAGCCGCACAGGGCCTGACTACGAGCAGTACTTC.

This clonotype showed up just a few times. The CDR3 sequence: CASNKRGYEQYF. The CDR3 bases are TGTGCCAGCAACAAACGGGGGTACGAGCAGTACTTC. This chain joins TRBV2 and TRBJ2-7, with D perhaps matching TRBD2 (6 bases). V was shortened by 7 bases and J by 4 bases, with 11 bases between the two germline ends. This CDR3 comprises 12 residues. The germline V gene encodes CDR1 SNHLY and CDR2 FYNNEI. The full variable domain, its missing parts supplied by reference TRBV2 and TRBJ2-7, is EPEVTQTPSHQVTQMGQEVILRCVPISNHLYFYWYRQILGQKVEFLVSFYNNEISEKSEIFDDQFSVERPDGSNFTLKIRSTKLEDSAMYFCASNKRGYEQYFGPGTRLTVT.